The 19 T cell receptor beta chains below were found in one sample sequenced in a study of blood T cells in healthy people across ages. Next came a second PCR, run for roughly 6 to 11 cycles, which used a sample-barcoded 5' primer along with a J-beta primer mix. MiXCR was run by TCRdb on the 5' RACE reads, yielding one entry per CDR3 protein. The sample contains fewer than 800,000 distinct CDR3 sequences, about 52% of which appear only once. The sample taken for sequencing was blood. All receptors come from a woman in her fifties or sixties in good health.

This clonotype appeared a few times. The CDR3 coding sequence is TGTGCCACCAGCAGCGACCCCAGGACAGGGGTGGAGACCCAGTACTTC. Translation gives CATSSDPRTGVETQYF. The V call is TRBV15, the J call TRBJ2-5, with 9 bases aligning to TRBD1. The CDR3 is 16 amino acids. Germline CDR1 is LNHNV and CDR2 is YYDKDF (reference sequence). V shed 3 bases and J 5 bases; nucleotides not matched to a gene: 10.

This clonotype was found once. This chain joins TRBV7-9 and TRBJ1-2; 7 bases match TRBD1. The trim removed 4 bases at V and 6 bases at J, leaving 5 bases unmatched. Germline lookup yields CDR1 SEHNR and CDR2 FQNEAQ (reference sequence). The CDR3 loop spans 13 amino acids. CDR3 bases: TGTGCCAGCAGCTCCGAGGGGGCGGATGGCTACACCTTC. This gives the protein CASSSEGADGYTF.

The chain has TRBV6-2 or TRBV6-3 and TRBJ2-3; possible D gene TRBD2, 6 bases. This CDR3 is built from 15 residues. Per the germline V gene, CDR1 is MNHEY and CDR2 is SVGEGT. V lost 7 bases and J 3 bases, leaving 17 bases between the germline ends. CDR3 DNA sequence: TGTGCCAGCAAAAGCGGGTCCGCCCTGACAGATACGCAGTATTTT. Amino acid sequence: CASKSGSALTDTQYF.

This clonotype was seen a handful of times. This sequence joins TRBV7-9 and TRBJ2-1; 14 bases match TRBD2. Germline trimming cut 5 bases from V and 9 bases from J; bases unmatched to any gene: 9. The CDR3 is 16 residues long. In germline, CDR1 is SEHNR, CDR2 FQNEAQ (reference sequence). The CDR3 region has the DNA TGTGCCAGCAGCCATATGACTAGCGGGAGGGCTTTTGAGCAGTTCTTC. Protein: CASSHMTSGRAFEQFF.

This clonotype was observed many times. J is TRBJ1-2 and V is TRBV10-3, with D perhaps TRBD1 (6 bases). The V and J ends lost 10 bases and 7 bases respectively, with 19 bases between them. The V gene's germline CDR1 is ENHRY and CDR2 SYGVKD. This CDR3 has 13 residues. The DNA for the CDR3 is TGTGCCACAGGGACACCCGCTACCCCTGGCTACACCTTC. It encodes CATGTPATPGYTF.

The chain carries TRBV20-1 and TRBJ2-1; 10 nucleotides align to TRBD2. The closer fit of TRBJ2-7 to the DNA end suggests the J call may be wrong. The length of the CDR3 is 14 residues. Germline-derived CDR1 and CDR2 are DFQATT and SNEGSKA (reference sequence). CDR3 in amino acids: CSAKWLAGDNEQYF. The CDR3 nucleotides read TGCAGTGCTAAATGGCTAGCGGGAGACAATGAGCAGTACTTC.

The chain couples TRBV20-1 to TRBJ2-5; 7 bases are shared with TRBD1. The CDR3 is made up of 13 amino acids. J lost 11 bases, V lost 3 bases, and 12 bases had no gene match. Germline V lookup: CDR1 DFQATT, CDR2 SNEGSKA (reference sequence). The CDR3 sequence is CSASRGYNNEQYF. As DNA, the CDR3 is TGCAGTGCTAGCAGGGGGTATAACAATGAGCAGTACTTC.

The chain recombines TRBV7-8 with TRBJ2-4; a weak D match, TRBD2 (5 bases). V dropped 3 bases and J dropped 9 bases, with 15 bases sitting between them. This CDR3 has 14 amino acids. The germline gives CDR1 SGHVS, CDR2 FQNEAQ. Written as DNA, the CDR3 is TGTGCCAGCAGCTTGTCAACTGGAGGTGGCATTCAGTACTTC. Encoded protein: CASSLSTGGGIQYF.

The V and J genes are TRBV29-1 and TRBJ2-3; D is uncertain. This CDR3 is built from 13 residues. The V end was cut by 1 base, the J end by 8 bases, with 13 bases between. Germline CDR1 and CDR2: SQVTM and ANQGSEA. The CDR3 region is CSVEGRALRTQYF. The CDR3 bases are TGCAGCGTTGAAGGCCGGGCCCTCCGTACGCAGTATTTT.

The rearrangement links TRBV7-2 to TRBJ2-1, with 15 bases fitting TRBD2. CDR1 is SGHTA, CDR2 FQGNSA, per germline. V lost 6 bases, J lost 15 bases, and 15 bases stayed unmatched. The CDR3 has 16 residues. The CDR3 nucleotides read TGTGCCAGCAGTCAAGGACTAGCGGGAGGGCAATCGGCTTCGTTCTTC. This codes for CASSQGLAGGQSASFF.

The chain uses TRBV7-3 and TRBJ2-6; no reliable D call. Germline loops: CDR1 SGHTA, CDR2 FQGTGA. This CDR3 region has 15 residues. Trimming shortened V by 6 bases and J by 3 bases, and 12 bases separated the two germline ends. CDR3 sequence (DNA): TGTGCCAGCAGTCAAACTAAGCGTGGGGCCAACGTCCTGACTTTC. This codes for CASSQTKRGANVLTF.

The rearrangement joins TRBV7-2 to TRBJ2-7; TRBD1 aligns across 8 bases. CDR1 SGHTA and CDR2 FQGNSA come from the germline V gene. The CDR3 runs to 17 residues. The junction had 10 bases not matched to a gene; V was cut back by 1 base and J by 2 bases. CDR3 residues: CASSLEGQGAVPYEQYF. CDR3 DNA sequence: TGTGCCAGCAGCTTAGAAGGCCAGGGGGCAGTCCCCTACGAGCAGTACTTC.

This clonotype has at least ten counts. The rearrangement links TRBV20-1 to TRBJ2-1, with 10 bases identical to TRBD2. The length of the CDR3 is 17 residues. Trimming took 0 bases from V and 0 from J; bases not matched to a gene: 5. Germline loops: CDR1 DFQATT, CDR2 SNEGSKA (reference sequence). CDR3: CSARDRSSGSSYNEQFF. The CDR3 DNA reads as TGCAGTGCTAGAGATCGTTCTAGCGGGAGCTCCTACAATGAGCAGTTCTTC.

This sequence joins TRBV4-2 and TRBJ1-2; D gene uncertain. The CDR3 covers 12 residues. Germline CDR1 and CDR2: LGHNA and YNFKEQ. Deletions cut 0 bases from V and 8 bases from J, with 7 bases between. This CDR3 is CASSQEERGYTF. CDR3 in DNA: TGTGCCAGCAGCCAAGAGGAACGGGGCTACACCTTC.

The V gene is TRBV20-1, the J gene TRBJ2-1; tentative D call: TRBD2 (6 bases). Germline values: CDR1 DFQATT, CDR2 SNEGSKA (reference sequence). Trimming left V 0 bases short and J 7 bases short, with 16 bases between. The CDR3 extends over 15 amino acids. CDR3 sequence (DNA): TGCAGTGCTAGAGATAGCAAGCGGGCGGATAATGAGCAGTTCTTC. Its protein is CSARDSKRADNEQFF.

This clonotype was counted once. This rearrangement joins TRBV29-1 to TRBJ1-4; TRBD1 is a possible D gene (6 bases). V lost 6 bases, J lost 0 bases, and 8 bases lay in between. Germline assignment: CDR1 SQVTM and CDR2 ANQGSEA. CDR3 length: 13 residues. CDR3 protein: CSVTGATNEKLFF. DNA for the CDR3: TGCAGCGTGACAGGAGCAACTAATGAAAAACTGTTTTTT.

The chain uses TRBV6-5 and TRBJ1-2, with D maybe TRBD1 (5 bases). This CDR3 has 13 amino acids. Germline V gives CDR1 MNHEY, CDR2 SVGAGI. V lost 4 bases and J lost 4, with 10 bases in between. This CDR3 reads CASSLTDSYGYTF. CDR3 nucleotides: TGTGCCAGCAGTTTAACAGACAGCTATGGCTACACCTTC.

This clonotype was seen once. This chain links TRBV7-2 with TRBJ2-6; TRBD1 aligns across 9 bases. CDR3 size: 19 residues. The germline CDR1 and CDR2 sequences are SGHTA and FQGNSA. J lost 1 base, V lost 5 bases, and 12 bases had no gene match. The CDR3: CASSKRGQGVISGANVLTF. As DNA, the CDR3 is TGTGCCAGCAGCAAACGGGGACAGGGCGTTATATCTGGGGCCAACGTCCTGACTTTC.

V and J are TRBV6-6 and TRBJ2-5, with 7 bases aligning to TRBD1. Germline CDR1 is MNHNY and CDR2 is SVGAGI (reference sequence). V lost 7 bases and J lost 3; bases outside the gene matches: 8. This CDR3 has 14 amino acids. In DNA form, the CDR3 reads TGTGCCAGCACCCGACCCACAGGGGAAGAGACCCAGTACTTC. Encoded protein: CASTRPTGEETQYF.